This T cell receptor beta chain derives from a study of cytomegalovirus exposure and HLA in healthy donors. Study findings and constraints: Listed as cytomegalovirus-associated were 150 to 200 TCR beta chains. Researchers left out some V segments, among them TRBV6-2 and TRBV6-3, as indistinguishable.

From germline, CDR1 is SGHAT and CDR2 FQDESV (reference sequence). With V trimmed by 1 base and J by 10 bases, 4 bases remained unmatched. CDR3 length: 13 amino acids. Turning to this clone: Its matching antigen is unknown.

The PCR contained 60 Vbeta and 13 Jbeta primers. Assay: immunoSEQ multiplex PCR; the TCRdb copy retains only in-frame clones and omits some. The sample contains over 130,000 clones, around 80% of which appear only once. The receptor's source is a man in his forties or fifties in good health and CMV-seronegative. The specimen sequenced was PBMCs. The chain links TRBV11-1 to TRBJ1-1, with 9 bases matching TRBD1. The CDR3 is CASSLDPGQGAFF. The CDR3 bases are TGTGCCAGCAGCTTAGACCCGGGACAGGGAGCTTTCTTT.